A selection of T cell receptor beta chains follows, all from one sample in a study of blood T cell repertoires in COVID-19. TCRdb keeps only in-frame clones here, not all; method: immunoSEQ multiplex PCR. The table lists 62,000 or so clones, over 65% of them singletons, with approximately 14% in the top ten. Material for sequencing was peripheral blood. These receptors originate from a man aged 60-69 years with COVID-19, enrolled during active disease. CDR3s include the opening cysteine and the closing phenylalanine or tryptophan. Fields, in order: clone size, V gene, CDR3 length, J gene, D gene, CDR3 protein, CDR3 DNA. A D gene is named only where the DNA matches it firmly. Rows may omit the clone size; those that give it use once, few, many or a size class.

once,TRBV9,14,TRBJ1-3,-,CASSPPSSGNTIYF,TGTGCCAGCAGCCCACCGAGCTCTGGAAACACCATATATTTT
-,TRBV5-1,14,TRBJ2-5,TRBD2,CASSLAGDPETQYF,TGCGCCAGCAGCTTAGCGGGGGATCCAGAGACCCAGTACTTC
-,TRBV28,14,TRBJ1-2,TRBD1,CASSRMTGGFGYTF,TGTGCCAGCAGTCGAATGACAGGGGGCTTTGGCTACACCTTC
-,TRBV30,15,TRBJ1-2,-,CAWSTMSNPRYGYTF,TGTGCCTGGAGTACAATGTCGAATCCTCGCTATGGCTACACCTTC
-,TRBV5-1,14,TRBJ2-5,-,CASSSPGQGETQYF,TGCGCCAGCAGCTCGCCGGGACAAGGAGAGACCCAGTACTTC
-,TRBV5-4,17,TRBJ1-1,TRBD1,CASSQGQGVPQNTEAFF,TGTGCCAGCAGCCAGGGACAGGGGGTTCCCCAGAACACTGAAGCTTTCTTT
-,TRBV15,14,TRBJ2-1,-,CATSRLTAYNEQFF,TGTGCCACCAGCAGATTGACAGCCTACAATGAGCAGTTCTTC
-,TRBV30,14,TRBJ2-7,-,CAWSGRQDSYEQYF,TGTGCCTGGAGTGGCCGGCAGGACTCCTACGAGCAGTACTTC
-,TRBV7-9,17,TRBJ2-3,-,CASRGGMGGALTDTQYF,TGTGCCAGCAGGGGAGGAATGGGGGGGGCCCTCACAGATACGCAGTATTTT
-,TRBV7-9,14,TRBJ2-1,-,CASSRQQDHNEQFF,TGTGCCAGCAGCCGTCAACAGGACCACAATGAGCAGTTCTTC
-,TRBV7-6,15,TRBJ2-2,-,CASSLGPTNTGELFF,TGTGCCAGCAGCTTAGGCCCTACCAACACCGGGGAGCTGTTTTTT
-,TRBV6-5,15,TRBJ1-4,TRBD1,CASSSRQGPFEKLFF,TGTGCCAGCAGTAGTCGACAGGGACCATTCGAAAAACTGTTTTTT
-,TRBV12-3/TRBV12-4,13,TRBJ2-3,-,CASSLLASDTQYF,TGTGCCAGCAGTTTATTAGCGTCAGATACGCAGTATTTT
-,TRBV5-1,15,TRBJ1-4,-,CASSGAGITNEKLFF,TGCGCCAGCAGTGGGGCCGGTATTACTAATGAAAAACTGTTTTTT
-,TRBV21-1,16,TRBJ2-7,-,CASSKDAEATRGEQYF,TGTGCCAGCAGCAAAGATGCTGAGGCGACTAGAGGCGAGCAGTACTTC
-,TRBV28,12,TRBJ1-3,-,CASRGGGYTIYF,TGTGCCAGCAGGGGAGGTGGTTACACCATATATTTT
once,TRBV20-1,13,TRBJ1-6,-,CSASLGDNSPLHF,TGCAGTGCTAGTTTAGGAGATAATTCACCCCTCCACTTT
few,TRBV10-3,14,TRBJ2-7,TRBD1,CAITRTGSSYEQYF,TGTGCCATCACCCGGACAGGCAGCTCCTACGAGCAGTACTTC
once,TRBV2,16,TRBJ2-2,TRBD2,CASIPTSGDDTGELFF,TGTGCCAGCATCCCTACTAGCGGGGACGACACCGGGGAGCTGTTTTTT
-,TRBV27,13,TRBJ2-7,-,CASMGRSTYEQYF,TGTGCCAGCATGGGCAGGTCTACCTACGAGCAGTACTTC
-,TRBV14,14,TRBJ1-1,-,CASSPGQWDTEAFF,TGTGCCAGCAGCCCGGGACAATGGGACACTGAAGCTTTCTTT
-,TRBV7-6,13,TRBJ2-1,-,CASSLGSNNEQFF,TGTGCCAGCAGCTTAGGCAGTAACAATGAGCAGTTCTTC
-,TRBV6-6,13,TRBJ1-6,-,CASRPGAMTPLHF,TGTGCCAGCAGGCCTGGGGCGATGACACCCCTCCACTTT
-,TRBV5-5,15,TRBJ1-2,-,CASSFGGAGNYGYTF,TGTGCCAGCAGCTTTGGAGGGGCGGGGAACTATGGCTACACCTTC
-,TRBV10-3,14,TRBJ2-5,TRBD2,CAISDDQRGETQYF,TGTGCCATCAGTGATGACCAGCGGGGAGAGACCCAGTACTTC
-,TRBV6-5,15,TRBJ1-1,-,CASSYSGLMNTEAFF,TGTGCCAGCAGTTACTCTGGCCTGATGAACACTGAAGCTTTCTTT
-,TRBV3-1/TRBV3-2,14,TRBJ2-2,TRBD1,CASSHRQGSGELFF,TGTGCCAGCAGCCACCGACAGGGGAGCGGGGAGCTGTTTTTT
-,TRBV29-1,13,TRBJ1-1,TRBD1,CSVPGQGYTEAFF,TGCAGCGTCCCGGGACAGGGGTACACTGAAGCTTTCTTT